The present entry profiles one T cell receptor (beta chain) with its context. Clones were read by immunoSEQ multiplex PCR, and TCRdb kept only the in-frame ones, dropping some. Among around 35,000 clones listed, 85% to 95% were seen once. This sample is part of a study of T cell changes during pregnancy in multiple sclerosis. This clonotype originated in a female donor with multiple sclerosis, enrolled in a pregnancy study. Sequenced material: PBMCs (not recorded whether the cells were cultured).

The CDR3 reads CSVLTGGEQYF. DNA of the CDR3: TGCAGCGTACTCACAGGAGGCGAGCAGTACTTC. The chain couples TRBV29-1 to TRBJ2-7, with D perhaps TRBD1 or TRBD2 (5 bases each). CDR3 length: 11 amino acids. CDR1 and CDR2 (germline): SQVTM, ANQGSEA. Trimming removed 6 bases at V and 6 bases at J, with 12 bases between.